Listed here are 30 T cell receptor beta chains from one sample, sequenced in a study of T cell changes during pregnancy in multiple sclerosis. TCRdb keeps only in-frame clones here, not all; method: immunoSEQ multiplex PCR. The data show roughly 51,000 clones, 85% to 95% seen once. The sample in question was CD8+ T cells from peripheral blood mononuclear cells, obtained before pregnancy. These receptors all stem from a female donor with multiple sclerosis, enrolled in a pregnancy study.

The chain couples TRBV10-1 to TRBJ2-7; TRBD1 matches 9 bases. The V gene's germline CDR1 is WNHNN and CDR2 SYGVQD (reference sequence). With 3 bases clipped from V and 2 bases from J, the junction kept 8 bases outside the gene matches. There are 16 residues in the CDR3. The CDR3 sequence is CASSEYRDRATYEQYF. The CDR3 DNA is TGCGCCAGCAGTGAATACCGGGACAGGGCAACCTACGAGCAGTACTTC.

The rearrangement links TRBV7-9 to TRBJ2-2; 7 bases are shared with TRBD1. This CDR3 is built from 14 residues. Losses at the gene ends were 3 bases for V and 5 bases for J; bases not matched to a gene: 3. Germline V gene sequence: CDR1 SEHNR, CDR2 FQNEAQ (reference sequence). The CDR3 here is CASSFTGVTGELFF. Written as DNA, the CDR3 is TGTGCCAGCAGCTTCACAGGGGTTACCGGGGAGCTGTTTTTT.

The rearrangement uses TRBV5-4 and TRBJ1-1; no firm D call. V shed 9 bases and J shed 0 bases, with 12 bases lying between them. The CDR3 length is 13 residues. Germline CDR1 and CDR2: SGHNT and YYREEE (reference sequence). CDR3 residues: CATLGGLNTEAFF. DNA of the CDR3: TGTGCCACCCTCGGAGGTTTGAACACTGAAGCTTTCTTT.

In nucleotides, the CDR3 is TGTGCCATCAGGCCGGACAGGGTGGACCAGCCCCAGCATTTT. Its protein product is CAIRPDRVDQPQHF. The chain recombines TRBV10-3 with TRBJ1-5; 8 bases map to TRBD1. Germline V gene data show CDR1 as ENHRY and CDR2 as SYGVKD. V dropped 6 bases and J dropped 7; count of bases not matched to a gene: 8. This CDR3 contains 14 residues.

The chain combines TRBV6-5 with TRBJ1-1; D gene uncertain. V lost 0 bases to trimming and J lost 6 bases, with 8 bases between them. This CDR3 contains 13 residues. Per germline, CDR1 MNHEY and CDR2 SVGAGI. CDR3 residues: CASSYSSSAEAFF. The CDR3 DNA reads as TGTGCCAGCAGTTACTCTAGTAGCGCTGAAGCTTTCTTT.

The V call is TRBV7-9, the J call TRBJ2-1; D may be TRBD2 (5 bases). V was cut by 4 bases and J by 9 bases, with 16 bases left in between. The CDR3 extends over 14 amino acids. Germline values: CDR1 SEHNR, CDR2 FQNEAQ (reference sequence). The CDR3: CASSSPGFRGEQFF. The CDR3 DNA reads as TGTGCCAGCAGCTCTCCAGGTTTCCGGGGTGAGCAGTTCTTC.

Here the CDR3 reads CASSFLQGNQPQHF. The CDR3 DNA is TGTGCCAGCAGCTTCTTACAGGGCAATCAGCCCCAGCATTTT. The rearrangement joins TRBV11-3 to TRBJ1-5; D perhaps matches TRBD1 (5 bases). Per the germline V gene, CDR1 is SGHNT and CDR2 is YENEEA. The CDR3 runs to 14 residues. Trimming left V 3 bases short and J 2 bases short, with 8 bases between.

The V gene is TRBV9, the J gene TRBJ2-3; D might be TRBD1 (6 bases). Germline CDR1 is SGDLS and CDR2 is YYNGEE. This CDR3 region has 17 residues. V lost 4 bases and J lost 4, with 22 bases in between. CDR3 amino acids: CASSRPGAGDSPDTQYF. The CDR3 DNA follows: TGTGCCAGCAGCCGCCCCGGGGCAGGGGATTCTCCAGATACGCAGTATTTT.

This clone appeared a single time. V gene TRBV7-8 combines with J gene TRBJ1-4, with 10 bases identical to TRBD1. This CDR3 is built from 19 residues. The germline gives CDR1 SGHVS, CDR2 FQNEAQ. After removal of 5 bases from V and 5 bases from J, the junction contained 17 bases not matched to a gene. For the CDR3, the DNA is TGTGCCAGCAGCGCCTCTTTAGGGACAGGGGCGGGGATAAATGAAAAACTGTTTTTT. This sequence encodes CASSASLGTGAGINEKLFF.

The chain recombines TRBV30 with TRBJ2-3; possibly TRBD1 for D (6 bases). V was shortened by 4 bases and J by 9 bases, with 20 bases between the two germline ends. Per the germline V gene, CDR1 is GTSNPN and CDR2 is SVGIG (reference sequence). The CDR3 spans 14 residues. The CDR3, as DNA: TGTGCCTGGATTCCGCAGACCGGGACAAAAACGCAGTATTTT. Encoded protein: CAWIPQTGTKTQYF. The full variable domain, completed using reference TRBV30 and TRBJ2-3, is SQTIHQWPATLVQPVGSPLSLECTVEGTSNPNLYWYRQAAGRGLQLLFYSVGIGQISSEVPQNLSASRPQDRQFILSSKKLLLSDSGFYLCAWIPQTGTKTQYFGPGTRLTVL.

The V and J genes are TRBV15 and TRBJ2-2; D remains unclear. V lost 3 bases, J lost 1 base, and 3 bases lay in between. CDR3 size: 13 residues. The germline V gene encodes CDR1 LNHNV and CDR2 YYDKDF (reference sequence). DNA of the CDR3: TGTGCCACCAGCAGTAGGAACACCGGGGAGCTGTTTTTT. Protein sequence: CATSSRNTGELFF.

V and J are TRBV2 and TRBJ2-5; the match to TRBD2 covers 13 bases. Germline assignment: CDR1 SNHLY and CDR2 FYNNEI. The CDR3 runs 15 residues. V lost 4 bases to trimming and J lost 5 bases; unmatched junction nucleotides: 4. The DNA of the CDR3 is TGTGCCAGCAGTGCCGGACTAGCGGGAGAGGAGACCCAGTACTTC. Its protein product is CASSAGLAGEETQYF.

The rearrangement joins TRBV27 to TRBJ1-1; D may be TRBD1 (5 bases). The CDR3 length is 14 residues. V was trimmed by 9 bases and J by 1 base, leaving 15 bases between them. Germline CDR1 and CDR2: MNHEY and SMNVEV (reference sequence). CDR3 loop: CASFRRGRNTEAFF. In DNA form, the CDR3 reads TGTGCCAGTTTTAGGCGGGGACGGAACACTGAAGCTTTCTTT.

The V gene is TRBV7-8, the J gene TRBJ2-2; D not certain. CDR3 length equals 14 residues. Germline V gene lookup returns CDR1 SGHVS and CDR2 FQNEAQ. V was pared by 3 bases and J by 0 bases, with 5 bases between. The CDR3 spells CASSFFSNTGELFF. The CDR3 nucleotides are TGTGCCAGCAGCTTCTTTTCGAACACCGGGGAGCTGTTTTTT.

The CDR3 region is CAWSPPTSGKDTQYF. As DNA, the CDR3 is TGTGCCTGGAGCCCGCCGACTAGCGGGAAAGATACGCAGTATTTT. The V and J genes are TRBV30 and TRBJ2-3, with 11 bases matching TRBD2. The CDR3 is 15 residues long. The J segment lost 5 bases and the V segment lost 3 bases, leaving 7 bases of the junction unmatched. CDR1 GTSNPN and CDR2 SVGIG come from the germline V gene (reference sequence).

The rearrangement links TRBV10-3 to TRBJ1-1; 7 bases line up with TRBD1. The trim removed 2 bases at V and 6 bases at J, leaving 6 bases unmatched. The CDR3 has 14 residues. Germline CDR1 and CDR2: ENHRY and SYGVKD. CDR3 nucleotide sequence: TGTGCCATCAGTGAGGAGGGGGCGATGCCTGAAGCTTTCTTT. Protein: CAISEEGAMPEAFF.

The J gene is TRBJ2-5, the V gene TRBV9; 11 nucleotides agree with TRBD2. Germline CDR1 reads SGDLS; CDR2 reads YYNGEE. The CDR3 runs to 16 residues. V was clipped by 0 bases and J by 3 bases; unmatched bases: 4. The CDR3 protein is CASSVELAGGKETQYF. In DNA form, the CDR3 reads TGTGCCAGCAGCGTAGAGCTAGCGGGAGGTAAAGAGACCCAGTACTTC.

V usage is TRBV4-1 and J usage is TRBJ1-2; 7 nucleotides line up with TRBD1. Germline lookup yields CDR1 MGHRA and CDR2 YSYEKL. The CDR3 loop spans 17 amino acids. The V and J ends lost 1 base and 4 bases, in that order; junction bases with no gene match: 12. This chain's CDR3 is CASSQGEQGLGLYGYTF. As DNA, the CDR3 is TGCGCCAGCAGCCAAGGGGAACAGGGGTTGGGGCTCTATGGCTACACCTTC.

The gene calls are TRBV5-5 and TRBJ2-2, with TRBD1 as a possible D gene (6 bases). V was clipped by 6 bases and J by 2 bases, with 17 bases between them. The CDR3 consists of 16 residues. Germline CDR1 reads SGHKS; CDR2 reads YYEKEE (reference sequence). The CDR3: CASIDQRGYNTGELFF. The CDR3 bases are TGTGCCAGCATTGACCAGAGGGGGTACAACACCGGGGAGCTGTTTTTT.

This chain uses TRBV28 with TRBJ1-2; 8 bases align to TRBD1. The CDR3 is 15 amino acids. CDR1 MDHEN and CDR2 SYDVKM come from the germline V gene. Trimming took 4 bases from V and 2 from J; bases not matched to a gene: 6. CDR3 in amino acids: CASSSGTGPNYGYTF. Written as DNA, the CDR3 is TGTGCCAGCAGTTCCGGGACAGGACCGAACTATGGCTACACCTTC.

This clone was observed a few times. The V and J genes are TRBV6-1 and TRBJ2-7, with a weak D call TRBD2 (6 bases). Germline V gene lookup returns CDR1 MNHNS and CDR2 SASEGT. Deletions cut 9 bases from V and 6 bases from J, with 21 bases between. The CDR3 is made up of 14 amino acids. In DNA, the CDR3 is TGTGCCAGTGAGACGCCGGGAGACACGGCCGAGCAGTACTTC. Its protein product is CASETPGDTAEQYF.

The gene calls are TRBV27 and TRBJ1-5; D unclear. The CDR3 has 13 residues. The germline gives CDR1 MNHEY, CDR2 SMNVEV (reference sequence). Trimming cost V 2 bases and J 5 bases, with 7 bases left between them. CDR3 DNA: TGTGCCAGCAGTTTAAGCCTCGATCAGCCCCAGCATTTT. Its translation is CASSLSLDQPQHF.

This chain connects TRBV4-1 to TRBJ2-7; D is possibly TRBD2 (6 bases). In germline, CDR1 is MGHRA, CDR2 YSYEKL. The CDR3 loop spans 13 amino acids. The V end was cut by 4 bases, the J end by 2 bases, with 9 bases between. The CDR3 loop reads CASSLTSTYEQYF. CDR3 nucleotides: TGCGCCAGCAGCCTGACTAGTACCTACGAGCAGTACTTC.

The J gene is TRBJ1-5, the V gene TRBV27, with TRBD1 as a possible D gene (5 bases). Germline V gene data show CDR1 as MNHEY and CDR2 as SMNVEV (reference sequence). This CDR3 region has 14 residues. With 3 bases removed from V and 7 bases from J, the gap between germline ends came to 13 bases. CDR3 amino acids: CASSFKGVGQPQHF. CDR3 bases: TGTGCCAGCAGTTTTAAAGGGGTCGGCCAGCCCCAGCATTTT.

The J gene is TRBJ1-3, the V gene TRBV27; D gene unclear. Germline V gene lookup returns CDR1 MNHEY and CDR2 SMNVEV (reference sequence). This CDR3 spans 16 amino acids. Trimming removed 2 bases from V and 0 bases from J, with 11 bases in between. CDR3 in DNA: TGTGCCAGCAGTTTAGGGAGAGACGACTCTGGAAACACCATATATTTT. It codes for CASSLGRDDSGNTIYF.

The chain employs TRBV4-1 and TRBJ2-7; D may be TRBD1 (5 bases). The CDR3 is 16 residues long. Germline V lookup: CDR1 MGHRA, CDR2 YSYEKL. Between the trimmed V and J ends, which lost 2 bases and 0 bases, there was a span of 14 bases. The CDR3 DNA sequence: TGCGCCAGCAGCCAACAGGGTCCGGAAAGCTCCTACGAGCAGTACTTC. Its protein product is CASSQQGPESSYEQYF.

The chain employs TRBV27 and TRBJ1-2, with TRBD1 matching 8 bases. Trimming cost V 2 bases and J 4 bases; bases outside gene matches: 3. Germline lookup yields CDR1 MNHEY and CDR2 SMNVEV (reference sequence). The CDR3 length is 14 residues. CDR3 loop: CASSLLDRGYGYTF. CDR3 DNA: TGTGCCAGCAGTTTACTCGACAGGGGCTATGGCTACACCTTC.

The rearrangement links TRBV4-2 to TRBJ2-7, with D uncertain. In germline, CDR1 is LGHNA, CDR2 YNFKEQ. The V and J ends lost 1 base and 4 bases respectively, with 5 bases between them. This CDR3 comprises 12 residues. In nucleotides, the CDR3 is TGTGCCAGCAGCCAAGTAAAATACGAGCAGTACTTC. Translated: CASSQVKYEQYF.

The V and J genes are TRBV27 and TRBJ1-2; 7 bases fit TRBD1. The germline CDR1 and CDR2 sequences are MNHEY and SMNVEV (reference sequence). V lost 3 bases to trimming and J lost 4 bases; unmatched junction nucleotides: 5. The CDR3 extends over 14 amino acids. The CDR3 nucleotides are TGTGCCAGCAGTTTTGGGGGACAGCTCTATGGCTACACCTTC. Amino acid sequence: CASSFGGQLYGYTF.

This rearrangement joins TRBV19 to TRBJ2-7, with TRBD2 matching over 12 bases. The CDR3 contains 15 residues. Germline V CDR1 and CDR2: LNHDA, SQIVND (reference sequence). Trimming took 5 bases from V and 4 from J; bases not matched to a gene: 6. CDR3 nucleotides: TGTGCCAGTAGTGCAGCCGGGACTAGCGGGTACGAGCAGTACTTC. Translation: CASSAAGTSGYEQYF. Filled out from reference TRBV19 and TRBJ2-7, the complete variable domain reads DGGITQSPKYLFRKEGQNVTLSCEQNLNHDAMYWYRQDPGQGLRLIYYSQIVNDFQKGDIAEGYSVSREKKESFPLTVTSAQKNPTAFYLCASSAAGTSGYEQYFGPGTRLTVT.